This T cell receptor beta chain derives from a study of blood T cell repertoires in COVID-19. About the research overall: Sources were T cells, B-cell-depleted T cells, or PBMCs; the material itself was cDNA or gDNA.

Original handling: Nucleated cell counts were estimated from reference gene primer amplification. Sequenced by immunoSEQ multiplex PCR; TCRdb stores in-frame clones only, minus some. V and J calls and clone size are given by that table; D and trimming were obtained from the DNA. The sample carries 250,000 to 300,000 clones, 65% to 90% recorded once. This CDR3 spans 15 amino acids. Germline assignment: CDR1 KGHSH and CDR2 LQKENI. The V gene lost 1 base and the J gene lost 2 bases, with 12 bases spanning the gap. Sequencing input: peripheral blood. The TCR was taken from a young man with active or convalescent COVID-19. The V and J genes are TRBV18 and TRBJ2-7, with D maybe TRBD1 (7 bases). DNA for the CDR3: TGTGCCAGCTCACCACAGGAGGGGGCGGCCTACGAGCAGTACTTC. It specifies CASSPQEGAAYEQYF.